This record concerns one T cell receptor (beta chain) sequence. What it binds is not known. Vbeta (60) and Jbeta (13) primers were used in the PCR. This table comes from immunoSEQ multiplex PCR, and its TCRdb copy is limited to in-frame clones, with some not included. The sample has 120,000 or so clones, approximately 78% seen once. Healthy bone marrow donors made up the cohort. The data derive from a study of cytomegalovirus exposure and HLA in healthy donors. Overall study context: HLA-typed donors contributed 80 million to 85 million unique TCRs, which were held in an early data release. The study's findings and limits: In a later analysis, DRB1 alleles had the most associated TCRs; HLA-C alleles the fewest. Later analysis identified a missense DCLRE1C variant that was linked to TCR beta V- and J-gene trimming.

CDR1 and CDR2 (germline): LNHDA, SQIVND (reference sequence). V was shortened by 6 bases and J by 8 bases, with 26 bases between the two germline ends. The CDR3 length is 16 residues. The source of this sequence is a woman between 40 and 50 years old in good health and CMV-seronegative. The material sequenced was PBMCs. The chain couples TRBV19 to TRBJ2-7; the D gene is possibly TRBD1 (7 bases). CDR3 nucleotides: TGTGCCAGTAGCCCGAGGAGGGGGACAGAAGGTCTCAAGCAGTACTTC. Protein sequence: CASSPRRGTEGLKQYF. The complete variable domain, with remaining parts taken from reference TRBV19 and TRBJ2-7, reads DGGITQSPKYLFRKEGQNVTLSCEQNLNHDAMYWYRQDPGQGLRLIYYSQIVNDFQKGDIAEGYSVSREKKESFPLTVTSAQKNPTAFYLCASSPRRGTEGLKQYFGPGTRLTVT.